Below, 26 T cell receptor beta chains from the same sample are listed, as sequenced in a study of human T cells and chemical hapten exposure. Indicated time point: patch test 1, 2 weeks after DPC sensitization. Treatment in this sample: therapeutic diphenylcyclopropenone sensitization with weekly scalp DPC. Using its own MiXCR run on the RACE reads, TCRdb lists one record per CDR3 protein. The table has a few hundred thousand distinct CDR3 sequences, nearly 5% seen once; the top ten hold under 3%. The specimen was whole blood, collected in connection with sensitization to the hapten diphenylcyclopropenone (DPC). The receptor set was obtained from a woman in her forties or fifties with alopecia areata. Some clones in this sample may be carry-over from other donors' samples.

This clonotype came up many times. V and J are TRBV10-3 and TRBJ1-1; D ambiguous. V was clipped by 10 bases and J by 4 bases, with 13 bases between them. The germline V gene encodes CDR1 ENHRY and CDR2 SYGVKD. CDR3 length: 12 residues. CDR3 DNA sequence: TGTGCCACCCTCGGAGCCCCCACTGAAGCTTTCTTT. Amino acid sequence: CATLGAPTEAFF.

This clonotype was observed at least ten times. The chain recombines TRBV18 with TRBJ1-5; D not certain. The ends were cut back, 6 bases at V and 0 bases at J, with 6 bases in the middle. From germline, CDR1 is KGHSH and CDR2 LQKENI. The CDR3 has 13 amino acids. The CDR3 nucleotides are TGTGCCAGCTCCGCCGATAGCAATCAGCCCCAGCATTTT. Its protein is CASSADSNQPQHF.

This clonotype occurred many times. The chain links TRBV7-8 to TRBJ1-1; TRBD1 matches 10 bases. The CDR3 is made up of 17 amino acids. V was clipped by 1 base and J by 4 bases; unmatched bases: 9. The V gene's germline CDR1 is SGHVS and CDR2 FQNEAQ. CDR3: CASSLVGQGGLGTEAFF. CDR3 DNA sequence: TGTGCCAGCAGCTTAGTTGGACAGGGGGGCTTAGGCACTGAAGCTTTCTTT.

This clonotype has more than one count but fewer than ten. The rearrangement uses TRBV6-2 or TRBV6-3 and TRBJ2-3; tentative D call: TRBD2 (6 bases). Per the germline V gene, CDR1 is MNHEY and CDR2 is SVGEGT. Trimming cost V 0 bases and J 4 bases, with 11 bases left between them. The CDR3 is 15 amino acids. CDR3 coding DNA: TGTGCCAGCAGTTACTCCCCCTCGGGGGCAGATACGCAGTATTTT. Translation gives CASSYSPSGADTQYF.

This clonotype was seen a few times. As DNA, the CDR3 is TGCAGTGCAAGTAGGGGGGCCACCGATGAAAAACTGTTTTTT. The encoded protein is CSASRGATDEKLFF. The chain is built from TRBV20-1 and TRBJ1-4; D possibly corresponds to TRBD1 (6 bases). The CDR3 covers 14 residues. Deletions cut 6 bases from V and 6 bases from J, with 17 bases between. CDR1 is DFQATT and CDR2 is SNEGSKA in the germline V gene (reference sequence).

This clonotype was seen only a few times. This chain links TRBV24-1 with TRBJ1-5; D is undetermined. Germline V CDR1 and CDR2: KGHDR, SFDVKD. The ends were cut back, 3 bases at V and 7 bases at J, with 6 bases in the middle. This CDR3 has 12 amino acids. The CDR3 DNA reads TGTGCCACCAGTGATGGGGTACAGCCCCAGCATTTT. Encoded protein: CATSDGVQPQHF.

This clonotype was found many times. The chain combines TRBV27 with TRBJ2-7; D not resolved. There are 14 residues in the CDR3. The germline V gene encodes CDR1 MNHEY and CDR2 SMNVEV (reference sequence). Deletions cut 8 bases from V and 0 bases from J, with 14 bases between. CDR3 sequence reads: CASASKPSSYEQYF. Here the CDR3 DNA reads TGTGCCAGCGCGAGTAAACCGAGCTCCTACGAGCAGTACTTC.

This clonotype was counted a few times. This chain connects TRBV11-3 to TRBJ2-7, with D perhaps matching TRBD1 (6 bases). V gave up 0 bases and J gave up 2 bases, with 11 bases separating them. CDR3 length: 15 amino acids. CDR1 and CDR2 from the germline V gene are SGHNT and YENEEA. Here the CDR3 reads CASSLEPGHTYEQYF. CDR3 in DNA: TGTGCCAGCAGCTTAGAACCGGGACACACCTACGAGCAGTACTTC. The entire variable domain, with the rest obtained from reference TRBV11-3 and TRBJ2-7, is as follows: EAGVVQSPRYKIIEKKQPVAFWCNPISGHNTLYWYLQNLGQGPELLIRYENEEAVDDSQLPKDRFSAERLKGVDSTLKIQPAELGDSAVYLCASSLEPGHTYEQYFGPGTRLTVT.

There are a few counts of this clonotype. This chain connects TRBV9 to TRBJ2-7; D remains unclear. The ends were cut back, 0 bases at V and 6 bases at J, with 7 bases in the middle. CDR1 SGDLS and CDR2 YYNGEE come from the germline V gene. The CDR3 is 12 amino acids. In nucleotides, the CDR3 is TGTGCCAGCAGCGTAGAGGGTAGCGAGCAGTACTTC. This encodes CASSVEGSEQYF. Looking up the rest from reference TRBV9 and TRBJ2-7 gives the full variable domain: DSGVTQTPKHLITATGQRVTLRCSPRSGDLSVYWYQQSLDQGLQFLIQYYNGEERAKGNILERFSAQQFPDLHSELNLSSLELGDSALYFCASSVEGSEQYFGPGTRLTVT.

CDR3 in amino acids: CASSYKGSPNTGELFF. The CDR3 DNA is TGTGCCAGCAGTTACAAGGGGTCCCCGAACACCGGGGAGCTGTTTTTT. The gene calls are TRBV6-5 and TRBJ2-2, with a tentative D call TRBD1 (5 bases). There are 16 residues in the CDR3. Per the germline V gene, CDR1 is MNHEY and CDR2 is SVGAGI. V was clipped by 2 bases and J by 0 bases, with 10 bases between them.

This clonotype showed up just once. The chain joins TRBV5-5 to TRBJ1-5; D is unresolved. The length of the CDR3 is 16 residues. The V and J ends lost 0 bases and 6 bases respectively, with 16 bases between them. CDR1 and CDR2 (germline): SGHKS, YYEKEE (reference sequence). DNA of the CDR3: TGTGCCAGCAGCTTGGCGGAGCCCTATAGTGCTCAGCCCCAGCATTTT. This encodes CASSLAEPYSAQPQHF.

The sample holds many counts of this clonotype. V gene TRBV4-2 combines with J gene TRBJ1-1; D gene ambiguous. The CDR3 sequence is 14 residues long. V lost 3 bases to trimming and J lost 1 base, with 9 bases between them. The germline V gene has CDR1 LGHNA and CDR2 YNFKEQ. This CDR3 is CASSQDEGNTEAFF. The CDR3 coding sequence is TGTGCCAGCAGCCAGGACGAGGGGAACACTGAAGCTTTCTTT.

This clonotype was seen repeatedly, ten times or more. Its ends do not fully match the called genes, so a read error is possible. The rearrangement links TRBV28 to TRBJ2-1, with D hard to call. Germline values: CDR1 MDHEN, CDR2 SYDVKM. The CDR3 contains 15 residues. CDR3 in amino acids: CASSFRGSSYNEQFF. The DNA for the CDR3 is TGCGCCAGCAGCTTCCGCGGCAGCTCCTACAATGAGCAGTTCTTC.

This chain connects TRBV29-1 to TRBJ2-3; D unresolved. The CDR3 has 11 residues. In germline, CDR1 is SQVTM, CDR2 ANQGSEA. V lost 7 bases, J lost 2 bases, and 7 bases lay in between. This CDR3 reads CSADLTDTQYF. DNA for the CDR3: TGCAGCGCGGACCTCACAGATACGCAGTATTTT.

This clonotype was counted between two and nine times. The DNA for the CDR3 is TGCGCCAGCAGCTTGGGATTCACAGGGTTGGATTCACCCCTCCACTTT. This codes for CASSLGFTGLDSPLHF. This chain uses TRBV5-1 with TRBJ1-6, with a tentative D call TRBD1 (6 bases). Germline V CDR1 and CDR2: SGHRS, YFSETQ. This CDR3 has 16 residues. With 0 bases removed from V and 8 bases from J, the gap between germline ends came to 15 bases.

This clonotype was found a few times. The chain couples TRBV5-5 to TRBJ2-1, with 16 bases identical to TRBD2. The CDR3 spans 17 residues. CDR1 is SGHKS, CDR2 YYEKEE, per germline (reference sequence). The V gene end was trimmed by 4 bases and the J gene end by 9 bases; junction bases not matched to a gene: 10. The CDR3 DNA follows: TGTGCCAGCAGCGTGGGACTAGCGGGGGGGCGGTTGACTGAGCAGTTCTTC. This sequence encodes CASSVGLAGGRLTEQFF. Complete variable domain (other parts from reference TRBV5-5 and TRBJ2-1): DAGVTQSPTHLIKTRGQQVTLRCSPISGHKSVSWYQQVLGQGPQFIFQYYEKEERGRGNFPDRFSARQFPNYSSELNVNALLLGDSALYLCASSVGLAGGRLTEQFFGPGTRLTVL.

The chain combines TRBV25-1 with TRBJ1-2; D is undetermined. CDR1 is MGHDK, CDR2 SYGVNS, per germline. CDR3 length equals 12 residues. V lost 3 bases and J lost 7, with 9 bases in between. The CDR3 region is CASSDGFFGYTF. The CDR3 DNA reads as TGTGCCAGCAGTGATGGTTTCTTTGGCTACACCTTC.

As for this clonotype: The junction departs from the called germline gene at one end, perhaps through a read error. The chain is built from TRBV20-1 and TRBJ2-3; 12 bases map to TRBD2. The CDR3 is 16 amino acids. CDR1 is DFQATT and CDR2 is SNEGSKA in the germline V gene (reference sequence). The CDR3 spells CSARGTLTSGRPTQCF. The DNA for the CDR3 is TGCAGTGCTAGAGGGACACTGACTAGCGGGAGACCGACGCAGTGTTTT.

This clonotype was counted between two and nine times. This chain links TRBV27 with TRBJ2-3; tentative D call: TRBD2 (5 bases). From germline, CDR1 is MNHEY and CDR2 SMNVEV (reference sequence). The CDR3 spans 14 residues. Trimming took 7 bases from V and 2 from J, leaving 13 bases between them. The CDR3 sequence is CASKLRGPTDTQYF. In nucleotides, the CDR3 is TGTGCCAGCAAACTCCGGGGTCCCACAGATACGCAGTATTTT.

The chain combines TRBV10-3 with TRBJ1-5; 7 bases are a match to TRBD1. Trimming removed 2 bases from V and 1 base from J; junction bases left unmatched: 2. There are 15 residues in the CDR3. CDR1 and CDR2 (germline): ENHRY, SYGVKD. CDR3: CAISEEQGSNQPQHF. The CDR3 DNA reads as TGTGCCATCAGTGAGGAACAGGGGAGCAATCAGCCCCAGCATTTT.

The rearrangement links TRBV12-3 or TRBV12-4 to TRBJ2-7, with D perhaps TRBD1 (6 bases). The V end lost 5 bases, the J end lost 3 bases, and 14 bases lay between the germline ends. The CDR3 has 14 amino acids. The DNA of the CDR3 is TGTGCCAGCAGTCCGGACAGAGAAATCTACGAGCAGTACTTC. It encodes CASSPDREIYEQYF.

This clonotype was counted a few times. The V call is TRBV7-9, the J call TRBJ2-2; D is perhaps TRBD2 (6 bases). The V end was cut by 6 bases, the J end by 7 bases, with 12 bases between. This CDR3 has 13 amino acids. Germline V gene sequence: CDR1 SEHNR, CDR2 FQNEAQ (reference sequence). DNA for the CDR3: TGTGCCAGCAGAGGAGGGGCGGTCGGGGAGCTGTTTTTT. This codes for CASRGGAVGELFF. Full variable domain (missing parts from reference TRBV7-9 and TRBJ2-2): DTGVSQNPRHKITKRGQNVTFRCDPISEHNRLYWYRQTLGQGPEFLTYFQNEAQLEKSRLLSDRFSAERPKGSFSTLEIQRTEQGDSAMYLCASRGGAVGELFFGEGSRLTVL.

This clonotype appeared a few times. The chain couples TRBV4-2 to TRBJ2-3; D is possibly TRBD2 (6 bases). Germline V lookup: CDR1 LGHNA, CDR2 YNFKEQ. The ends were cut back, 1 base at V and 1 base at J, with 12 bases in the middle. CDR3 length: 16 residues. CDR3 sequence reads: CASSQGEASGTDTQYF. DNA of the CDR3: TGTGCCAGCAGCCAAGGGGAAGCTAGCGGCACAGATACGCAGTATTTT.

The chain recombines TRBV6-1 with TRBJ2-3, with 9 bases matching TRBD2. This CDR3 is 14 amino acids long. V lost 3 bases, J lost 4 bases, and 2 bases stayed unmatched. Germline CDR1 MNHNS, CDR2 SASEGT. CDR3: CASSERGGPDTQYF. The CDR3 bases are TGTGCCAGCAGTGAGCGGGGGGGCCCAGATACGCAGTATTTT.

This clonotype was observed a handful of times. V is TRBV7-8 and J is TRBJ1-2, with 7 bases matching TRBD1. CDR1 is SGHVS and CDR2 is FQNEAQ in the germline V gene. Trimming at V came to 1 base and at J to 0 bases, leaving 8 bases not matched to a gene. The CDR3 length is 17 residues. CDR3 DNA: TGTGCCAGCAGCTTAGAAGAGACAGGGTTTTCTAACTATGGCTACACCTTC. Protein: CASSLEETGFSNYGYTF.

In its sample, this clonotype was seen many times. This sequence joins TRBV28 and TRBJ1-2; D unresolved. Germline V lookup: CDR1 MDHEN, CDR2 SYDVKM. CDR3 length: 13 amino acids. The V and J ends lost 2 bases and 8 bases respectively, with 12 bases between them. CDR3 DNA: TGTGCCAGCAGTTTAGAGAGCTTCCGGGGCTACACCTTC. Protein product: CASSLESFRGYTF.